Here is one TCR beta chain with its context. This sample is drawn from a study of blood T cell repertoires in COVID-19. With 4 bases removed from V and 4 bases from J, the gap between germline ends came to 25 bases. There are 18 residues in the CDR3. Germline-derived CDR1 and CDR2 are WSHSY and SAAADI. In the original processing: Amplified reference gene primers provided the basis for estimating nucleated cell counts. This table comes from immunoSEQ multiplex PCR, and its TCRdb copy is limited to in-frame clones, with some not included. Clone size and V and J calls were adopted from that table, with D and trimming inferred from the DNA. The data contain roughly 300,000 clones, approximately 87% of them singletons.

Sample: peripheral blood. This chain links TRBV10-2 with TRBJ2-5; D may be TRBD1 (6 bases). The source of this sequence is a woman between 25 and 40 years old with COVID-19, enrolled during active disease. CDR3 in amino acids: CASSGGRRGLGVGETQYF. The CDR3 DNA reads as TGCGCCAGCAGTGGGGGGCGAAGGGGATTAGGGGTCGGAGAGACCCAGTACTTC.